The 14 T cell receptor beta chains in this list originate from one sample, sequenced in a study of T cells in Graves' hyperthyroidism and ophthalmopathy. Amplified regions were TCR beta CDR3 sequences from RNA transcripts. The TCR CDR3 was amplified in a first-round RT-PCR using the HTBI primer set. TCRdb processed the multiplex PCR reads anew with MiXCR; each CDR3 protein has one entry. The data contain fewer than 900,000 distinct CDR3 sequences, about 19% of them singletons. The material sequenced was blood. All receptors derive from a woman between 45 and 65 years old with Graves' hyperthyroidism that later progressed to Graves' ophthalmopathy.

This clonotype was found a few times. The chain employs TRBV20-1 and TRBJ2-3, with 7 bases that match TRBD1. V dropped 4 bases and J dropped 0; count of bases not matched to a gene: 7. In germline, CDR1 is DFQATT, CDR2 SNEGSKA (reference sequence). There are 15 residues in the CDR3. The CDR3 DNA is TGCAGTGCTACACAGGGGCACGCTAGCACAGATACGCAGTATTTT. Translation: CSATQGHASTDTQYF.

This clonotype came up a few times. V gene TRBV4-2 combines with J gene TRBJ1-1, with TRBD1 identical over 8 bases. The CDR3 has 16 amino acids. V lost 2 bases, J lost 5 bases, and 10 bases stayed unmatched. The V gene's germline CDR1 is LGHNA and CDR2 YNFKEQ. The CDR3 DNA reads TGTGCCAGCAGCCAACTACCCGGACAGGGCTGGACTGAAGCTTTCTTT. It translates to CASSQLPGQGWTEAFF.

This clonotype has a single count. V gene TRBV15 combines with J gene TRBJ2-7, with a weak D call TRBD2 (5 bases). CDR1 LNHNV and CDR2 YYDKDF come from the germline V gene (reference sequence). V lost 0 bases to trimming and J lost 8 bases, with 17 bases between them. The CDR3 is made up of 15 amino acids. The CDR3 region has the DNA TGTGCCACCAGCAGAGAAATTGGCGTAGCGTTAAAGCAGTACTTC. This translates into CATSREIGVALKQYF.

J is TRBJ1-1 and V is TRBV29-1; no firm D call. V lost 6 bases and J lost 3, with 14 bases in between. Germline assignment: CDR1 SQVTM and CDR2 ANQGSEA. The CDR3 runs to 13 residues. CDR3 sequence (DNA): TGCAGCGTCAACCCCCCGGAGGACACTGAAGCTTTCTTT. It is translated as CSVNPPEDTEAFF.

This clonotype was counted many times. The chain couples TRBV6-5 to TRBJ2-7, with 7 bases lining up with TRBD1. V shed 0 bases, J shed 2 bases, and the junction held 4 bases outside the gene matches. Germline-derived CDR1 and CDR2 are MNHEY and SVGAGI. The CDR3 is 15 residues long. CDR3 DNA: TGTGCCAGCAGTTACTCAAGGGACAGTACCTACGAGCAGTACTTC. Its protein is CASSYSRDSTYEQYF.

This clonotype was detected many times. This chain joins TRBV3-1 and TRBJ1-1; no definite D call. Germline CDR1 is LGHDT and CDR2 is YNNKEL (reference sequence). The CDR3 sequence is 14 residues long. V lost 1 base and J 1 base, leaving 7 bases between the germline ends. The chain's CDR3 is CASSQGGENTEAFF. DNA for the CDR3: TGTGCCAGCAGCCAAGGCGGGGAGAACACTGAAGCTTTCTTT.

The genes are TRBV29-1 and TRBJ1-3; D may be TRBD1 (5 bases). This CDR3 region has 15 residues. Germline CDR1 reads SQVTM; CDR2 reads ANQGSEA. The V gene lost 7 bases and the J gene lost 0 bases, with 16 bases spanning the gap. Written as DNA, the CDR3 is TGCAGCGCGGCAAGGGGTTCTGGCTCTGGAAACACCATATATTTT. It codes for CSAARGSGSGNTIYF.

This clonotype occurred many times. This chain links TRBV30 with TRBJ1-5, with D perhaps matching TRBD1 (6 bases). CDR3 length: 13 amino acids. Germline V gene lookup returns CDR1 GTSNPN and CDR2 SVGIG (reference sequence). Trimming took off 4 bases at V and 7 bases at J, with 14 bases between the two ends. CDR3 in amino acids: CAWKVGGGQPQHF. The CDR3 coding sequence is TGTGCCTGGAAGGTAGGGGGTGGACAGCCCCAGCATTTT.

The CDR3 spells CASSFYSGANVLTF. The CDR3 nucleotides read TGTGCCAGCAGCTTCTATTCTGGGGCCAACGTCCTGACTTTC. The gene calls are TRBV5-8 and TRBJ2-6; D remains ambiguous. The CDR3 extends over 14 amino acids. CDR1 and CDR2 from the germline V gene are SGHTS and YDEGEE. Between the trimmed V and J ends, which lost 2 bases and 1 base, there was a span of 4 bases.

This clonotype was observed many times. The chain joins TRBV6-1 to TRBJ1-1; TRBD1 is a possible D gene (5 bases). The germline CDR1 and CDR2 sequences are MNHNS and SASEGT. V gave up 6 bases and J gave up 5 bases, with 19 bases separating them. There are 15 residues in the CDR3. CDR3: CASSLSGGFYTEAFF. The CDR3 nucleotides are TGTGCCAGCAGCCTATCCGGGGGGTTTTATACTGAAGCTTTCTTT.

This clonotype appeared many times. The rearrangement uses TRBV3-1 and TRBJ1-2; D not certain. Germline-derived CDR1 and CDR2 are LGHDT and YNNKEL (reference sequence). Trimming pared 0 bases from V and 4 bases from J, leaving 18 bases between. The CDR3 has 17 residues. CDR3 bases: TGTGCCAGCAGCCAAGAGGAGGCCCACTCAGGTCTCTATGGCTACACCTTC. Translating gives CASSQEEAHSGLYGYTF.

This clonotype was observed a few times. The chain links TRBV19 to TRBJ2-3; D is possibly TRBD1 (6 bases). In germline, CDR1 is LNHDA, CDR2 SQIVND (reference sequence). The ends were cut back, 8 bases at V and 1 base at J, with 13 bases in the middle. This CDR3 spans 14 amino acids. The CDR3 is CASYGRGGTDTQYF. For the CDR3, the DNA is TGTGCCAGTTACGGCAGGGGAGGCACAGATACGCAGTATTTT.

The chain carries TRBV12-3 or TRBV12-4 and TRBJ2-7; 13 bases line up with TRBD2. With 5 bases clipped from V and 0 bases from J, the junction kept 4 bases outside the gene matches. This CDR3 is built from 16 residues. CDR3 in DNA: TGTGCCAGCAGTCCCGGGACTAGCGGGGTCTCCTACGAGCAGTACTTC. It yields the protein CASSPGTSGVSYEQYF.

This clonotype turned up a few times. The chain has TRBV12-3 or TRBV12-4 and TRBJ1-5, with D hard to call. The length of the CDR3 is 15 residues. Deletions cut 3 bases from V and 0 bases from J, with 9 bases between. CDR3 loop: CASSFSQNSNQPQHF. The DNA of the CDR3 is TGTGCCAGCAGTTTCTCGCAAAATAGCAATCAGCCCCAGCATTTT.